This T cell receptor beta chain originates from a study of shared clonotypes between healthy human individuals. Background on the study: Ranging from 18 to 49 in age, donors were two women and three men.

The naive CD8 fraction comprised CD45RO-negative cells positively selected for CCR7 and excluded terminally differentiated effector memory CD45RA+ cells. The data were produced by immunoSEQ multiplex PCR, yet TCRdb's version contains in-frame clones alone and is incomplete. The table has about 2.2 million clones, about 93% seen once. The CDR3 sequence is 15 residues long. Germline values: CDR1 MDHEN, CDR2 SYDVKM. The V segment lost 3 bases and the J segment 0 bases; nucleotides outside the gene matches: 4. V is TRBV28 and J is TRBJ1-1; 7 bases agree with TRBD1. The sample was naive CD8+ T cells from PBMCs. This receptor was identified in a man in his late teens or twenties in good health. Some clones in this sample may be carry-over from other donors' samples. CDR3 coding DNA: TGTGCCAGCAGTTTTACAGGGGTCATGAACACTGAAGCTTTCTTT. It translates to CASSFTGVMNTEAFF.